This T cell receptor (beta chain) was profiled in a study of cytotoxic CD8 clonotypes in ibrutinib-treated CLL. Study-wide results and limits: Public clonotypes, found uncommonly, either contracted or stayed stable on treatment. At the start, clonality exceeded age-matched healthy donors and followed circulating CD8+ T-cell counts.

The CDR3 has 15 amino acids. Trimming shortened V by 0 bases and J by 0 bases, and 9 bases separated the two germline ends. CDR1 and CDR2 (germline): SGHRS, YFSETQ. Profiling relied on immunoSEQ multiplex PCR, and the TCRdb table lists in-frame clones only, not all of them. The data contain 140,000 or so clones, around three quarters of them singletons. Concerning this clone itself: As yet, its antigen is unknown.

This TCR derives from a human donor with chronic lymphocytic leukemia. The chain combines TRBV5-1 with TRBJ1-1; D is undetermined. This specimen was PBMCs, taken after 12 months of ibrutinib treatment. CDR3 in DNA: TGCGCCAGCAGCTTGGTTGGGGAGGTGAACACTGAAGCTTTCTTT. Its translation is CASSLVGEVNTEAFF.